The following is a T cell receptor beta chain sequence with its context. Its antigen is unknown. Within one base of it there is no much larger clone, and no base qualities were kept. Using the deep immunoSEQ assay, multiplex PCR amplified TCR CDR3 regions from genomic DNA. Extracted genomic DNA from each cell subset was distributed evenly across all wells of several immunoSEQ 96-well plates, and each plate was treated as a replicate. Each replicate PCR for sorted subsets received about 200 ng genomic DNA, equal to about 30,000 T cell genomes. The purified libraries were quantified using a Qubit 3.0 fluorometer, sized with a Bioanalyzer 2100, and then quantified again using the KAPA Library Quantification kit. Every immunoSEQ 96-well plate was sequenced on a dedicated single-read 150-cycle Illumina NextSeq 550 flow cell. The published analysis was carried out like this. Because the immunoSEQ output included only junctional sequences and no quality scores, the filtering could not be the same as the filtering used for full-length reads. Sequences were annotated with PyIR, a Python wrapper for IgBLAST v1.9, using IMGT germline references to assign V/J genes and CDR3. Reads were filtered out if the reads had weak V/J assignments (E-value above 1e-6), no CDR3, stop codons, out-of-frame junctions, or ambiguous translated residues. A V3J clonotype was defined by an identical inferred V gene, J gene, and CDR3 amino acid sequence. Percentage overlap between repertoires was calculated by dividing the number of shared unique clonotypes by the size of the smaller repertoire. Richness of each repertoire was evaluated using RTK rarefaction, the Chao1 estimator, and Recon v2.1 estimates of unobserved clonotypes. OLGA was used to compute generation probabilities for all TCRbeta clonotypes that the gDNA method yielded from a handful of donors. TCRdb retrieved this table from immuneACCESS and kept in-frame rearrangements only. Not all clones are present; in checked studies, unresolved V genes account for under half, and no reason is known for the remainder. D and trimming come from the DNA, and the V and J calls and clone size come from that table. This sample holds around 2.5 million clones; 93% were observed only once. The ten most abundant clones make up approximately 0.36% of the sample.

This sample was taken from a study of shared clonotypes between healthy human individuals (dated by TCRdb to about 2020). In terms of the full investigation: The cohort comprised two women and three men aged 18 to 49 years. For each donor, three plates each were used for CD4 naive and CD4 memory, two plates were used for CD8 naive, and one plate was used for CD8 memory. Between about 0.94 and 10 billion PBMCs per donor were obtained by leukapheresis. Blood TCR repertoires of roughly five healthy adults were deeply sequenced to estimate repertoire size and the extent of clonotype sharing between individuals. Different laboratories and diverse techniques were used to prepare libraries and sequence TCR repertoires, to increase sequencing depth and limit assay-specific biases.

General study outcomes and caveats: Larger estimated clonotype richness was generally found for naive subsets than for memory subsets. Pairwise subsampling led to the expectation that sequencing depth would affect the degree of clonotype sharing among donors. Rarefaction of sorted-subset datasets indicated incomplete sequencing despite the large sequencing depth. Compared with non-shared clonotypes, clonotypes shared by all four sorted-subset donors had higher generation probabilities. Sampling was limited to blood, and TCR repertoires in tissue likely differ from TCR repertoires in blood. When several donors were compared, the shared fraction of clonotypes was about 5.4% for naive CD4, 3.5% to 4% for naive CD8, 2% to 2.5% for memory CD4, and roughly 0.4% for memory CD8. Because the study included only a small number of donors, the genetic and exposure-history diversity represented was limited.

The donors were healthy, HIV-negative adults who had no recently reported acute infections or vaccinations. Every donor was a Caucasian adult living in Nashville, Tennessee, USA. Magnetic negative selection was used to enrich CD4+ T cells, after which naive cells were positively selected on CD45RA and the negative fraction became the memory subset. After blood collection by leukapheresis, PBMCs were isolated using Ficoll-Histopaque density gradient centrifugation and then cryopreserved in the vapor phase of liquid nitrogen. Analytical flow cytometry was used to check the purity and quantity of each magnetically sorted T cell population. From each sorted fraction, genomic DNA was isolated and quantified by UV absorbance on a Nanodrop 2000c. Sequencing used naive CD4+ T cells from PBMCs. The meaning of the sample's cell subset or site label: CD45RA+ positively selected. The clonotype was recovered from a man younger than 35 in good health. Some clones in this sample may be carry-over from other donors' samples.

CDR3 sequence: CASSDRGVGYTF. The sequenced DNA: TGTGCCAGCAGTGACAGGGGCGTTGGCTACACCTTC. The V and J segments used are TRBV6-1 and TRBJ1-2, and TRBD1 may be the D gene, going by 6 matching bases. From the cysteine up to the phenylalanine, the CDR3 has a length of 12 residues. Of the read, only the CDR3 DNA is kept; its 36 bases are in frame from base 1. The germline V gene provides CDR1 MNHNS and CDR2 SASEGT. Relative to germline, V is 3 bases shorter and J is 7 bases shorter, with 9 bases between their ends.